This T cell receptor (beta chain) emerged from a study of CD8 T cells in Susac syndrome. The table lists this clonotype with a few counts. Germline assignment: CDR1 MNHNS and CDR2 SASEGT. The CDR3 totals 14 residues. The V and J ends lost 6 bases and 10 bases respectively, with 18 bases between them. Sequencing of TCR beta covered CD8+ and CD4+ T cells obtained from blood. Patients with stable or active relapsing-remitting disease, all of them treatment-naive, made up the multiple sclerosis controls. TEMRA cells were FACS-enriched, with CD8+ and CD4+ T cells isolated negatively. Random hexamers primed reverse transcription of roughly 0.45 to 1 ug RNA. Across 54 Vbeta and 13 Jbeta, immunoSEQ multiplex PCR amplified TCR beta CDR3. TCRdb re-called the immunoSEQ multiplex PCR reads through MiXCR, storing one row per CDR3 protein. The table lists about 180,000 distinct CDR3 sequences, about 93% of them singletons.

The sequenced sample was CD4+ T cells from PBMCs. The TCR was taken from a human donor with multiple sclerosis. The chain is built from TRBV6-1 and TRBJ1-4; no firm D call. Written as DNA, the CDR3 is TGTGCCAGCAGAGGAACGGTCTGGTCCGTAAAACTGTTTTTT. Residues: CASRGTVWSVKLFF.